This T cell receptor beta chain appears in the sequencing data of a study of blood T cells in healthy people across ages (dated by TCRdb to between 2014 and 2017). Regarding the study in general: In model experiments, template switching captured about one uniquely barcoded TCR beta cDNA molecule for every two T cells. The study measured age-related changes in TCR beta repertoire diversity using deep sequencing normalized with unique cDNA molecular identifiers. Donors were grouped into four age groups: young (average 16 years), middle-aged (39), aged (around 60) and long-lived (around 80). Two additional independent replicas of 1 million unique cDNA reads from the same blood draw were analyzed for two donors (one aged 18 to 30 and one aged 80 or older). Results and caveats for the whole study, not just this receptor: Total diversity estimates from one million sequenced T cells were considered lower bounds and underestimates. There was a strong correlation between observed TCR beta diversity and the percentage of naive T cells measured by flow cytometry. The long-lived group showed more naive CD4+ T cells, fewer expanded clones and increased TCR diversity than the aged group, suggesting age selection. Because profiling used bulk unsorted PBMCs, naive and antigen-experienced compartments could not be compared conclusively. Because donor CMV infection status was unknown, age-related changes in expanded clonotypes were potentially confounded. As age increased, observed TCR beta diversity per million T cells dropped in a roughly linear way, and a significant reduction was already evident by age 40.

Donors were 35 to 40 systemically healthy Caucasian individuals from Russia aged roughly 6 to 100 years. Each donor gave roughly 11 milliliters of peripheral blood, drawn into EDTA-treated Vacutainer tubes. PBMCs were isolated by Ficoll-Paque density-gradient centrifugation, with at least 6 million obtained per sample. Trizol reagent was used to extract total RNA from PBMCs, with at least 6 micrograms per sample. For every donor, flow cytometry on a PBMC aliquot measured the percentage of naive CD45RAhigh/CD27high T cells. As for this clonotype: Its antigen is unknown. No base quality information exists; no much larger clone differs at one position.

Libraries were built with 5' RACE. For sequencing, an Illumina HiSeq 2500 was employed. A second about 7 to 11 cycle PCR used a sample-barcoded 5' primer and a J-beta primer mix. A unique molecular identifier was introduced onto each TCR beta cDNA molecule by a template-switch 5' adaptor carrying 12 random nucleotides. Each sample yielded at least 3 million CDR3-containing paired-end reads. First-strand cDNA synthesis was performed from all RNA using the Mint cDNA synthesis kit, with priming by a TRBC-specific oligonucleotide. All cDNA was treated with uracil-DNA glycosylase and then went through a first 18-cycle PCR with the universal primers M1SS and BC2_uni_R. Under the source paper's analysis protocol: For normalization, 1 million high-quality reads, each with a distinct molecular identifier, were randomly selected from each sample. Instead of being binned into consensus sequences, reads with shared molecular identifiers were discarded. MiTCR, set to a Q25 quality threshold and the strictest error-elimination algorithm, was used for CDR3 identification, clonotype clustering and error correction. A nonparametric unseen species model with Euler transformation was used to estimate a lower bound on total TCR beta diversity. In TCRdb, the public reads were trimmed at Q25 with fastp and aligned with MiXCR, with productive beta chains retained. Rows are unified per CDR3 protein, each entry keeping the most common DNA and genes. For this entry, the V and J calls and clone size follow TCRdb and not the study's own pipeline. For this sample the table gives about 800,000 distinct CDR3 sequences, of which around 25% were detected only once. Roughly 3.8% of the sample is taken by the ten largest.

This sample also belongs to another study, concerning T cells of mothers and their children. The second publication reports: Donors were nine systemically healthy Caucasian individuals: three mothers and their six children. cDNA synthesis consumed the entire amount of extracted RNA, loaded at around 1.4 ug RNA in each 15 ul reaction. In the second PCR, the M1S primer added sample barcodes and 2-4 random nucleotides. Over 10 million TCR beta CDR3 reads came from each mother, compared with about 3 million reads from each child. Thymic selection shapes the output of TCR recombination in a similar way in related and unrelated pairs, and inherited differences have a minor effect. Related mother-child pairs always showed normalized repertoire overlap that was slightly higher than in unrelated mother-child pairs, though the difference was never significant. With a sensitivity of about 100 clones per million clonotypes, no persistent microchimeric T cell clones were detected. To look for features that set related mother-child pairs apart from unrelated individuals, the researchers ran deep NGS to compare the TCR beta repertoires of mothers and children. On average, the children were roughly 10 +/- 4 years old, while the mothers were approximately 41 +/- 4 years old. After adapter ligation was performed with NEBNext reagents, the libraries were sequenced on an Illumina HiSeq 2000 with 100+100 nt paired-end reads. Mother and child libraries were prepared a month apart and sequenced in separate runs to prevent cross-contamination. For each donor, somewhere between about 450,000 and 2,000,000 distinct TCR beta clonotypes were identified. Naive TCR beta clonotypes were estimated from low-frequency clonotypes matched to each donor's FACS-determined naive share, without sorting.

The source is a boy under 18 in good health. Input material: blood.

The nucleotide sequence is TGCAGCATTCGGGTGGGATTGGGAAACATTCAGTACTTC. It encodes CSIRVGLGNIQYF. The chain is made from TRBV29-1 and TRBJ2-4; the D gene cannot be resolved reliably. The CDR3 contains 13 residues, cysteine and phenylalanine counted. The only DNA kept is the CDR3, 39 bases in frame from the first base. Trimming removed 8 bases from V and 6 bases from J, leaving 17 bases between the germline ends. CDR1 and CDR2 (SQVTM, ANQGSEA) derive from the germline V gene.